This TCR beta chain emerged from a study of metastatic and nonmetastatic thyroid tumors. Background on the study: The comparison covered peripheral blood and tumor or nodule tissue in malignant and benign thyroid patients.

This clone was found many times. Its cognate antigen is unknown. Trimming stripped 9 bases from V and 0 bases from J, with 18 bases between. Germline assignment: CDR1 MDHEN and CDR2 SYDVKM. The CDR3 loop spans 15 amino acids. Authors' processing steps: A distant-metastasis classifier for papillary thyroid cancer was built using CDR3 differences across clinicopathological groups. TCRdb used MiXCR to call clones anew from the PCR reads. The authors' filters were not applied to this entry. The sample holds almost 35,000 clones; about a sixth are singletons and the top ten take almost 3.5%. Notes on the study in general: Across blood and tumor, TCR beta diversity in malignant thyroid tumors was reportedly significantly higher than in benign nodules.

The entire patient cohort was treatment-naive prior to thyroid surgery. The rearrangement joins TRBV28 to TRBJ2-7; a weak D match, TRBD2 (5 bases). This TCR derives from a female donor with papillary thyroid cancer or a benign thyroid nodule (not recorded which). Some clones in this sample may be carry-over from other donors' samples. Sequencing was carried out using blood. The CDR3 DNA reads TGTGCCAGTTTGGGGAGCCGAACGGGCTCCTACGAGCAGTACTTC. Protein sequence: CASLGSRTGSYEQYF.